This T cell receptor (beta chain) was retrieved from a study of identical twins. TCRdb processed the 5' RACE reads anew with MiXCR; each CDR3 protein has one entry. This sample has roughly 750,000 distinct CDR3 sequences, with less than 25% found just once. Germline V gene data show CDR1 as MDHEN and CDR2 as SYDVKM. This CDR3 spans 12 amino acids. The ends were cut back, 8 bases at V and 7 bases at J, with 14 bases in the middle. Healthy Caucasians made up all donors. A further study also used this sample, focusing on T cells expressing NK-cell markers.

The chain is built from TRBV28 and TRBJ1-2; a possible D gene is TRBD1 (5 bases). Sequences were obtained from PBMCs. The sequence derives from a woman between 18 and 29 years old in good health. The CDR3 DNA follows: TGTGCCAGCCTGGGGCAAGGTTTTGGCTACACCTTC. Its translation: CASLGQGFGYTF.